Shown below are 20 T cell receptor beta chains from a single sample sequenced in a study of T cell changes during pregnancy in multiple sclerosis. Method: immunoSEQ multiplex PCR; TCRdb's copy keeps in-frame clones and lacks some. The sample consists of 90,000 to 100,000 clones, 92% of them appearing once. Source: peripheral blood, taken after pregnancy. These receptor sequences come from a female donor in good health, enrolled as a control in a pregnancy study.

The chain couples TRBV11-1 to TRBJ1-4; no reliable D call. Germline V gene data show CDR1 as SGHAT and CDR2 as FQDESV (reference sequence). Trimming pared 5 bases from V and 8 bases from J, leaving 24 bases between. This CDR3 is 17 amino acids long. The CDR3 coding sequence is TGTGCCAGCAGCGTAAAACCCATTCGGAAGGGAGACGAAAAACTGTTTTTT. Amino acids: CASSVKPIRKGDEKLFF.

This sequence joins TRBV5-1 and TRBJ2-7; 8 positions agree with TRBD1. CDR3 length: 14 amino acids. The V gene's germline CDR1 is SGHRS and CDR2 YFSETQ. The ends lost 4 bases at V and 0 bases at J; junction bases unmatched: 3. The CDR3 DNA is TGCGCCAGCAGCCCCGGGACAGGCTCCTACGAGCAGTACTTC. Residues: CASSPGTGSYEQYF.

In DNA, the CDR3 is TGTGCCAGCAGCAAAGCGCGGTCAGGGTGGCACCAAGAGACCCAGTACTTC. This sequence encodes CASSKARSGWHQETQYF. V usage is TRBV21-1 and J usage is TRBJ2-5; no check of the table's D call, TRBD1, against the DNA was made. TRBV21-1 corresponds to a pseudogene. The length of the CDR3 is 17 residues.

This rearrangement joins TRBV16 to TRBJ1-2; D may be TRBD1 (6 bases). The CDR3 sequence is 12 residues long. Germline lookup yields CDR1 KGHSY and CDR2 FQNENV. Trimming stripped 4 bases from V and 5 bases from J, with 8 bases between. CDR3 coding DNA: TGTGCCAGCAGCCCGAGGGGGTATGGCTACACCTTC. Its translation is CASSPRGYGYTF.

The rearrangement joins TRBV7-2 to TRBJ1-2, with D unclear. This CDR3 has 14 residues. Per the germline V gene, CDR1 is SGHTA and CDR2 is FQGNSA. Trimming removed 1 base from V and 8 bases from J, with 14 bases in between. In DNA form, the CDR3 reads TGTGCCAGCAGCTTAGGGGCAGGTCGGCGAGGCTACACCTTC. This gives the protein CASSLGAGRRGYTF.

The chain uses TRBV7-9 and TRBJ1-2, with 9 bases matching TRBD1. In germline, CDR1 is SEHNR, CDR2 FQNEAQ (reference sequence). The CDR3 loop spans 15 amino acids. V lost 4 bases and J lost 8; bases outside the gene matches: 11. The CDR3 is CASSSAGTGTWGYTF. In DNA, the CDR3 is TGTGCCAGCAGCTCAGCAGGGACAGGGACATGGGGCTACACCTTC.

The V gene is TRBV5-8, the J gene TRBJ1-1, with a weak D call TRBD1 (6 bases). Germline loops: CDR1 SGHTS, CDR2 YDEGEE. The CDR3 is 14 residues long. V was shortened by 4 bases and J by 1 base, with 11 bases between the two germline ends. DNA of the CDR3: TGTGCCAGCAGCGACAGGTTTGGGAACACTGAAGCTTTCTTT. Amino acid sequence: CASSDRFGNTEAFF.

V is TRBV27 and J is TRBJ1-1; D is possibly TRBD1 (6 bases). The germline V gene encodes CDR1 MNHEY and CDR2 SMNVEV (reference sequence). V shed 5 bases and J shed 3 bases, with 13 bases lying between them. The CDR3 loop spans 14 amino acids. CDR3 loop: CASSPDSLYTEAFF. The DNA for the CDR3 is TGTGCCAGCAGTCCGGACAGCTTGTACACTGAAGCTTTCTTT.

The sample holds one count of this clone. The gene calls are TRBV19 and TRBJ2-3, with TRBD2 matching 14 bases. CDR1 is LNHDA and CDR2 is SQIVND in the germline V gene (reference sequence). Trimming took 4 bases from V and 3 from J; bases not matched to a gene: 9. This CDR3 is 18 amino acids long. CDR3 in DNA: TGTGCCAGTAGTACTTCGACAGGACTAGCGGGGGGAACAGATACGCAGTATTTT. Amino acids: CASSTSTGLAGGTDTQYF.

The chain is built from TRBV14 and TRBJ2-1; 13 positions match TRBD2. The length of the CDR3 is 18 residues. V was clipped by 4 bases and J by 3 bases; unmatched bases: 9. CDR1 is SGHDN and CDR2 is FVKESK in the germline V gene. The CDR3, as DNA: TGTGCCAGCAGCCTGGGTGAGGGACTAGCGGGAATCTACAATGAGCAGTTCTTC. Protein: CASSLGEGLAGIYNEQFF.

The chain is built from TRBV27 and TRBJ2-3; the match to TRBD2 covers 13 bases. Germline V gene sequence: CDR1 MNHEY, CDR2 SMNVEV (reference sequence). This CDR3 contains 16 residues. V lost 10 bases and J lost 4; bases outside the gene matches: 11. The CDR3 DNA reads as TGTGCCACCGCCCCGGTACTAGCGGGAGGGCCAGATACGCAGTATTTT. It codes for CATAPVLAGGPDTQYF.

The chain joins TRBV6-5 to TRBJ2-5; the D is unclear. This CDR3 spans 14 amino acids. Germline values: CDR1 MNHEY, CDR2 SVGAGI. V lost 5 bases, J lost 0 bases, and 10 bases lay in between. The CDR3 bases are TGTGCCAGCAGTCGCAGTACCCACCAAGAGACCCAGTACTTC. Translation: CASSRSTHQETQYF.

This chain uses TRBV27 with TRBJ2-1, with TRBD2 matching over 11 bases. The CDR3 runs to 15 residues. CDR1 and CDR2 from the germline V gene are MNHEY and SMNVEV (reference sequence). V lost 1 base and J lost 9; bases outside the gene matches: 5. The CDR3 region is CASSLYTSGRVEQFF. DNA for the CDR3: TGTGCCAGCAGTTTATATACTAGCGGGAGAGTTGAGCAGTTCTTC.

The chain couples TRBV5-1 to TRBJ1-1; 7 nucleotides line up with TRBD1. The CDR3 length is 15 residues. The V gene's germline CDR1 is SGHRS and CDR2 YFSETQ. V shed 4 bases and J 5 bases; nucleotides not matched to a gene: 11. CDR3: CASSLSGTGETEAFF. DNA for the CDR3: TGCGCCAGCAGCCTCTCCGGCACAGGGGAAACTGAAGCTTTCTTT.

This chain joins TRBV5-1 and TRBJ2-5; the match to TRBD2 covers 8 bases. V lost 4 bases to trimming and J lost 4 bases; unmatched junction nucleotides: 6. Germline CDR1 is SGHRS and CDR2 is YFSETQ. This CDR3 has 14 residues. The CDR3 is CASSTISGTETQYF. The CDR3 DNA is TGCGCCAGCAGCACCATTAGCGGGACAGAGACCCAGTACTTC.

CDR3 bases: TGTGCCAGCAGCTTGGGAGTTTTGCAGGGTGAAGGCTACACCTTC. This codes for CASSLGVLQGEGYTF. This rearrangement joins TRBV5-4 to TRBJ1-2, with TRBD1 as a possible D gene (5 bases). Germline V gene data show CDR1 as SGHNT and CDR2 as YYREEE (reference sequence). The germline V and J ends were trimmed by 0 bases and 8 bases, with 17 bases remaining between them. This CDR3 contains 15 residues.

The chain is built from TRBV7-8 and TRBJ2-1; D uncertain. CDR3 length equals 15 residues. Deletions cut 2 bases from V and 4 bases from J, with 12 bases between. Germline CDR1 SGHVS, CDR2 FQNEAQ. CDR3: CASSLRLANYNEQFF. DNA for the CDR3: TGTGCCAGCAGCTTACGATTAGCTAATTACAATGAGCAGTTCTTC.

The V call is TRBV2, the J call TRBJ2-7; 11 nucleotides align to TRBD2. This CDR3 contains 15 residues. The V gene's germline CDR1 is SNHLY and CDR2 FYNNEI. J lost 3 bases, V lost 3 bases, and 4 bases had no gene match. CDR3 in DNA: TGTGCCAGCAGTGAGGTAGCGGGAGGGATCTACGAGCAGTACTTC. Residues: CASSEVAGGIYEQYF.

The J gene is TRBJ1-1, the V gene TRBV6-5, with TRBD1 as a possible D gene (6 bases). With 3 bases removed from V and 1 base from J, the gap between germline ends came to 12 bases. Germline lookup yields CDR1 MNHEY and CDR2 SVGAGI. CDR3 length equals 15 residues. Written as DNA, the CDR3 is TGTGCCAGCAGTTATTTCGGGACACCGAACACTGAAGCTTTCTTT. Amino acids: CASSYFGTPNTEAFF.

The chain couples TRBV10-1 to TRBJ2-2, with D tentatively TRBD2 (6 bases). V lost 5 bases and J 2 bases, leaving 12 bases between the germline ends. This CDR3 region has 15 residues. Germline CDR1 WNHNN, CDR2 SYGVQD (reference sequence). For the CDR3, the DNA is TGCGCCAGCAGTCGGACGGGAGACAACACCGGGGAGCTGTTTTTT. It codes for CASSRTGDNTGELFF.